The rows below give T cell receptor beta chains drawn from one sample of a study of CD8 T cells in Susac syndrome. TCRdb independently ran MiXCR on the immunoSEQ multiplex PCR reads; one entry per CDR3 protein. Of approximately 190,000 distinct CDR3 sequences detected, approximately 93% appear once; the ten largest clones hold around 0.1%. The material sequenced was CD4+ T cells from PBMCs. The origin of the receptors is a human donor in good health. Both conserved end residues are part of each CDR3. A D gene is named only where the DNA matches it firmly. Only part of the rows carry a size: once, few, many, or a class if the clone is expanded.

j_call v_call clone_size d_call cdr3_aa cdr3_nt
TRBJ2-5 TRBV28 NA NA CASSLLLQLETQYF TGTGCCAGCAGTTTACTTTTACAGTTAGAGACCCAGTACTTC
TRBJ2-7 TRBV19 NA TRBD1 CASSIGQGSYEQYF TGTGCCAGTAGTATAGGACAGGGCTCCTACGAGCAGTACTTC
TRBJ1-1 TRBV2 NA NA CASVPIRITEAFF TGTGCCAGCGTACCGATTCGGATCACTGAAGCTTTCTTT
TRBJ2-2 TRBV14 NA NA CASSPPSFGELFF TGTGCCAGCAGCCCACCCTCTTTCGGGGAGCTGTTTTTT
TRBJ1-4 TRBV28 NA NA CASSPGGPNEKLFF TGTGCCAGCAGTCCCGGGGGGCCTAATGAAAAACTGTTTTTT
TRBJ2-3 TRBV7-8 NA NA CASSLGRQRSADTQYF TGTGCCAGCAGCTTAGGACGACAAAGGAGTGCAGATACGCAGTATTTT
TRBJ2-2 TRBV7-2 NA NA CASSLDAGPGELFF TGTGCCAGCAGCTTAGATGCTGGTCCCGGGGAGCTGTTTTTT
TRBJ2-4 TRBV6-5 NA NA CATLSVNIQYF TGTGCCACCCTCAGCGTAAACATTCAGTACTTC
TRBJ1-1 TRBV15 once NA CATTTDRSPGFF TGTGCCACCACCACGGACCGGAGCCCGGGTTTCTTT
TRBJ2-2 TRBV12-3/TRBV12-4 NA NA CASTRLVAGELFF TGTGCCAGCACCAGACTAGTAGCCGGGGAGCTGTTTTTT
TRBJ1-2 TRBV20-1 NA TRBD1 CSARRQGDGYTF TGCAGTGCTAGACGACAGGGAGATGGCTACACCTTC
TRBJ1-2 TRBV30 NA NA CAWSLWGGGYTF TGTGCCTGGAGCCTGTGGGGAGGCGGCTACACCTTC
TRBJ2-3 TRBV3-1 NA NA CASSQPPGDTQYF TGTGCCAGCAGCCAACCTCCGGGAGATACGCAGTATTTT
TRBJ1-1 TRBV7-9 NA NA CASRGTSNTEAFF TGTGCCAGCAGGGGGACATCGAACACTGAAGCTTTCTTT
TRBJ1-5 TRBV12-3/TRBV12-4 NA TRBD1 CAGSRGTVTSNQPQHF TGTGCCGGCAGCCGAGGGACAGTAACTAGCAATCAGCCCCAGCATTTT
TRBJ1-2 TRBV20-1 NA NA CSAPDSGGGYTF TGCAGTGCTCCCGACAGCGGAGGGGGCTACACCTTC
TRBJ2-3 TRBV13 NA TRBD2 CASSRRTSGNTDTQYF TGTGCCAGCAGCCGCAGGACTAGCGGTAACACAGATACGCAGTATTTT
TRBJ2-3 TRBV24-1 NA NA CASAYGGSTDTQYF TGTGCCTCAGCTTACGGGGGTAGCACAGATACGCAGTATTTT
TRBJ1-6 TRBV2 NA NA CASILTHATRGAKSPLHF TGTGCCAGCATCCTCACTCACGCTACACGGGGGGCGAAATCACCCCTCCACTTT
TRBJ2-7 TRBV10-3 NA NA CAISDLGGAEQYF TGTGCCATCAGTGACCTCGGGGGCGCCGAGCAGTACTTC
TRBJ1-2 TRBV7-2 NA NA CASSPGGWAAEGYTF TGTGCCAGCAGCCCTGGGGGGTGGGCAGCCGAGGGCTACACCTTC
TRBJ2-7 TRBV30 NA TRBD1 CAWKKTGTGGNEQYF TGTGCCTGGAAGAAAACCGGGACAGGGGGCAACGAGCAGTACTTC
TRBJ1-6 TRBV30 NA NA CARTGTRNSPLHF TGTGCCCGGACCGGGACCCGCAATTCCCCCCTCCACTTT
TRBJ1-1 TRBV7-2 NA NA CASSLGAAAFF TGTGCCAGCAGCTTAGGGGCAGCCGCTTTCTTT
TRBJ2-5 TRBV28 NA NA CASSWGFGQTKYQETQYF TGTGCCAGCAGTTGGGGATTTGGACAGACGAAGTACCAAGAGACCCAGTACTTC
TRBJ2-1 TRBV29-1 NA NA CSLGRGPYNEQFF TGCAGCCTCGGGCGGGGCCCCTACAATGAGCAGTTCTTC
TRBJ2-1 TRBV19 NA TRBD2 CASKASGGYNEQFF TGTGCCAGTAAGGCTAGCGGGGGGTACAATGAGCAGTTCTTC
TRBJ2-1 TRBV4-2 NA NA CASSQADEQFF TGTGCCAGCAGCCAAGCTGATGAGCAGTTCTTC
TRBJ1-5 TRBV30 NA NA CAWSEQYNQPQHF TGTGCCTGGTCGGAGCAGTACAATCAGCCCCAGCATTTT
TRBJ1-5 TRBV4-3 NA NA CASSQRARSRPQHF TGCGCCAGCAGCCAACGTGCCAGGAGTCGGCCCCAGCATTTT
TRBJ2-3 TRBV7-2 NA TRBD2 CASSPLAGGGTDTQYF TGTGCCAGCAGCCCCCTAGCGGGGGGCGGCACAGATACGCAGTATTTT
TRBJ2-4 TRBV10-3 NA NA CAISPTMGRGIQYF TGTGCCATCAGTCCGACAATGGGAAGGGGCATTCAGTACTTC
TRBJ1-2 TRBV6-6 once NA CASSPDSGYTF TGTGCCAGCAGCCCGGATAGTGGCTACACCTTC
TRBJ2-1 TRBV3-1 NA NA CASPPDHNEQFF TGTGCCAGCCCCCCGGACCACAATGAGCAGTTCTTC
TRBJ2-1 TRBV20-1 NA TRBD1 CSARTGRGEQFF TGCAGTGCTCGGACAGGAAGGGGTGAGCAGTTCTTC
TRBJ1-3 TRBV30 NA NA CAWSVGALPGNTIYF TGTGCCTGGAGTGTCGGGGCCCTCCCTGGAAACACCATATATTTT
TRBJ1-4 TRBV29-1 NA NA CSVAKSGTEKLFF TGCAGCGTGGCCAAATCAGGTACCGAAAAACTGTTTTTT
TRBJ2-5 TRBV7-2 NA NA CASTKRYQETQYF TGTGCCAGCACTAAGAGGTACCAAGAGACCCAGTACTTC
TRBJ1-2 TRBV30 NA TRBD1 CAWTGGIGYTF TGTGCCTGGACAGGGGGCATTGGCTACACCTTC
TRBJ1-4 TRBV29-1 once NA CSARRGGQRKLFF TGCAGCGCCCGAAGGGGGGGACAACGGAAACTGTTTTTT
TRBJ2-7 TRBV12-3/TRBV12-4 NA NA CASSLGKGWQYF TGTGCCAGCAGTTTAGGAAAGGGATGGCAGTACTTC
TRBJ1-6 TRBV14 once NA CASSHRRSYNSPLHF TGTGCCAGCAGCCATAGACGCTCCTATAATTCACCCCTCCACTTT
TRBJ1-1 TRBV9 NA NA CASSAGGAMNNEAFF TGTGCCAGCAGCGCCGGGGGGGCTATGAACAATGAAGCTTTCTTT
TRBJ1-1 TRBV30 once NA CAWMRGNTEAFF TGTGCCTGGATGAGGGGGAACACTGAAGCTTTCTTT
TRBJ2-1 TRBV25-1 NA NA CASTLSGGGIYNEQFF TGTGCCAGCACTCTGAGTGGCGGGGGCATCTACAATGAGCAGTTCTTC
TRBJ1-1 TRBV7-2 NA NA CASSLAGGVTEAFF TGTGCCAGCAGCTTAGCGGGGGGGGTCACTGAAGCTTTCTTT
TRBJ1-6 TRBV21-1 once NA CASIEGGDQSPLHF TGTGCCAGCATCGAGGGGGGGGACCAATCACCCCTCCACTTT
TRBJ1-5 TRBV4-1 NA NA CASSPETPTDNQPQHF TGCGCCAGCAGCCCCGAGACACCGACGGACAATCAGCCCCAGCATTTT
TRBJ2-2 TRBV9 NA TRBD1 CASSSHPGGALNTGELFF TGTGCCAGCAGCTCCCACCCAGGGGGCGCGCTAAACACCGGGGAGCTGTTTTTT
TRBJ2-7 TRBV5-6 NA TRBD2 CASQPTGTIYEQYF TGTGCCAGCCAACCAACCGGGACTATTTACGAGCAGTACTTC
TRBJ2-2 TRBV5-1 NA NA CASSLEGSSGELFF TGCGCCAGCAGCTTGGAGGGGTCCTCCGGGGAGCTGTTTTTT
TRBJ2-5 TRBV29-1 NA NA CSVGTGGVQTQYF TGCAGCGTTGGAACAGGAGGGGTACAGACCCAGTACTTC
TRBJ1-1 TRBV18 NA NA CASSPLRDTEAFF TGTGCCAGCTCACCACTCCGGGACACTGAAGCTTTCTTT
TRBJ1-1 TRBV6-5 NA NA CASSYSWTPGSEAFF TGTGCCAGCAGTTACTCATGGACCCCAGGATCTGAAGCTTTCTTT
TRBJ2-1 TRBV7-2 NA TRBD1 CASSQAGTGLREQFF TGTGCCAGCAGCCAGGCCGGGACAGGGCTTCGTGAGCAGTTCTTC
TRBJ2-5 TRBV5-1 once NA CASSLVPGTQETQYF TGCGCCAGCAGCTTGGTCCCGGGGACCCAAGAGACCCAGTACTTC
TRBJ1-6 TRBV15 NA NA CATSRSGDSPLHF TGTGCCACCAGCAGATCGGGGGATTCACCCCTCCACTTT